Shown below are 10 T cell receptor beta chains from a single sample sequenced in a study of T cells in Graves' hyperthyroidism and ophthalmopathy (dated by TCRdb to about 2019). Receptor amplification or capture employed multiplex PCR. TCRdb shows the sequencer as Illumina HiSeq 2000. Amplification of TCR beta CDR3 regions was carried out from RNA transcripts. A first-round RT-PCR of the TCR CDR3 used the HTBI primer set with the Qiagen OneStep RT-PCR kit. TCRdb itself trimmed the public reads at Q25 with fastp, ran MiXCR and retained productive beta chains. Rows merge per CDR3 protein into single entries with the most common DNA and genes. Here the sample has a few hundred thousand distinct CDR3 sequences; just under 25% occur a single time. The top ten clonotypes cover less than 75% of the sample. Sequencing used blood. All receptors come from a man between 45 and 60 years old with Graves' hyperthyroidism.

The table lists this clonotype with many counts. The chain is built from TRBV7-3 and TRBJ2-3; 9 nucleotides agree with TRBD1. The length of the CDR3 is 14 residues. Looked up from germline, CDR1 is SGHTA and CDR2 is FQGTGA. V shed 5 bases and J 3 bases; nucleotides not matched to a gene: 3. CDR3 in amino acids: CASSRGQGTDTQYF. DNA for the CDR3: TGTGCCAGCAGCCGCGGACAGGGGACAGATACGCAGTATTTT.

For the CDR3, the DNA is TGTGCCAGCAAGAGCGAAACTAGCTTTTCCTACGAGCAGTACTTC. It codes for CASKSETSFSYEQYF. The chain is built from TRBV27 and TRBJ2-7, with a tentative D call TRBD2 (6 bases). This CDR3 has 15 residues. Between the trimmed V and J ends, which lost 7 bases and 1 base, there was a span of 17 bases. Germline CDR1 MNHEY, CDR2 SMNVEV (reference sequence).

There are a few counts of this clonotype. The V call is TRBV29-1, the J call TRBJ2-4; 8 bases are a match to TRBD1. The CDR3 totals 11 residues. V trimming: 7 bases; J trimming: 9 bases; junction bases outside the gene matches: 5. Per germline, CDR1 SQVTM and CDR2 ANQGSEA. The CDR3 is CSGGQGGIQYF. CDR3 in DNA: TGCAGCGGTGGACAGGGAGGCATTCAGTACTTC. The full variable domain, in which reference TRBV29-1 and TRBJ2-4 provide the parts outside the CDR3, is SAVISQKPSRDICQRGTSLTIQCQVDSQVTMMFWYRQQPGQSLTLIATANQGSEATYESGFVIDKFPISRPNLTFSTLTVSNMSPEDSSIYLCSGGQGGIQYFGAGTRLSVL.

A few counts support this clonotype. This chain joins TRBV27 and TRBJ2-2; D is possibly TRBD2 (5 bases). CDR1 and CDR2 (germline): MNHEY, SMNVEV (reference sequence). The V end lost 11 bases, the J end lost 1 base, and 11 bases lay between the germline ends. The CDR3 has 13 amino acids. In DNA form, the CDR3 reads TGTGCCGCGGTCAGCGGGAACACCGGGGAGCTGTTTTTT. As protein: CAAVSGNTGELFF.

The V and J genes are TRBV20-1 and TRBJ2-3; 7 bases match TRBD2. The CDR3 length is 14 residues. V lost 6 bases, J lost 5 bases, and 11 bases stayed unmatched. Germline V CDR1 and CDR2: DFQATT, SNEGSKA (reference sequence). The CDR3 spells CSATGGGRRDTQYF. CDR3 bases: TGCAGTGCCACTGGGGGAGGGCGAAGAGATACGCAGTATTTT.

The chain couples TRBV12-3 or TRBV12-4 to TRBJ2-5; no clear D gene. This CDR3 has 12 amino acids. With 6 bases removed from V and 5 bases from J, the gap between germline ends came to 10 bases. CDR3 sequence reads: CASSIRPETQYF. Here the CDR3 DNA reads TGTGCCAGCAGCATTCGCCCCGAGACCCAGTACTTC.

This clonotype was counted between two and nine times. The chain employs TRBV7-9 and TRBJ1-5, with TRBD1 matching over 8 bases. Losses at the gene ends were 3 bases for V and 1 base for J; bases not matched to a gene: 8. Germline-derived CDR1 and CDR2 are SEHNR and FQNEAQ (reference sequence). The CDR3 is 17 residues long. Here the CDR3 DNA reads TGTGCCAGCAGCTTCTGGACCGGGACAGGAAGCAATCAGCCCCAGCATTTT. Translated, it gives CASSFWTGTGSNQPQHF.

This clonotype was seen repeatedly, ten times or more. The genes are TRBV12-3 or TRBV12-4 and TRBJ2-7, with 8 positions matching TRBD2. The V segment lost 5 bases and the J segment 0 bases; nucleotides outside the gene matches: 3. This CDR3 region has 14 residues. Here the CDR3 DNA reads TGTGCCAGCAGTGAGCGGGAGAGCTCCTACGAGCAGTACTTC. Its protein product is CASSERESSYEQYF.

The chain is built from TRBV19 and TRBJ1-1; weak D call: TRBD1 (5 bases). CDR3 length: 14 amino acids. V lost 3 bases to trimming and J lost 6 bases, with 14 bases between them. Germline V CDR1 and CDR2: LNHDA, SQIVND (reference sequence). The CDR3 loop is CASSMDPATAEAFF. CDR3 nucleotides: TGTGCCAGTAGTATGGACCCCGCGACAGCTGAAGCTTTCTTT.

This clonotype occurred many times. This chain links TRBV12-3 or TRBV12-4 with TRBJ1-2; D call uncertain. V was shortened by 7 bases and J by 7 bases, with 16 bases between the two germline ends. This CDR3 spans 13 amino acids. DNA for the CDR3: TGTGCCAGCACCCGAAATCGAAATACTGGCTACACCTTC. Protein product: CASTRNRNTGYTF.